This TCR beta chain was sequenced for a study of blood T cells in healthy people across ages. Study summary: Template switching retrieved approximately one barcoded beta molecule for each two T cells. Regarding the study as a whole: Investigators treated diversity estimates from one million T cells as underestimates. Naive T cell percentage by flow cytometry tracked strongly with beta diversity.

Next came a second PCR, run for roughly 6 to 11 cycles, which used a sample-barcoded 5' primer along with a J-beta primer mix. MiXCR, applied by TCRdb to the 5' RACE reads, yields one record per CDR3 protein. The sample includes about 1.6 million distinct CDR3 sequences, about 35% of them seen just once. This clonotype was seen many times. The antigen remains unidentified. Sequences were obtained from blood. The receptor was isolated from a woman aged 25 to 39 in good health.

The CDR3, as DNA: TGCGCCAGCAGCCAAGAGGTACAAGGCCTCTACAATGAGCAGTTCTTC. It translates to CASSQEVQGLYNEQFF. The chain links TRBV4-1 to TRBJ2-1; no reliable D call. CDR1 and CDR2 from the germline V gene are MGHRA and YSYEKL. V was clipped by 0 bases and J by 3 bases, with 12 bases between them. CDR3 size: 16 residues.